The present TCR beta chain was sequenced within a study of T cell clusters in autoimmune cytopenias (dated by TCRdb to about 2019). In the study overall: TRB sequencing reached a median depth of 51,575 reads per sample and yielded a median of around 2,200 distinct TRB clonotypes per sample. Peripheral blood TRB and IGH repertoires were sequenced in autoimmune cytopenia patients at active disease and during treatment follow-up, alongside healthy, CLL and autoimmune hepatitis controls. The study aimed to test whether autoimmune cytopenia patients carry a disease-specific immune repertoire signature usable as a blood-based biomarker. Beyond this particular receptor, the publication reports: The TRB repertoire shifts, including less even repertoires in secondary cytopenia and CLL, mostly reflected lymphoma bias and not autoimmunity. About 3-fold more exclusive TRB clusters were observed in healthy donors than in active autoimmune hepatitis patients, consistent with an autoimmunity-wide signature. In the comparison of secondary cytopenia with CLL, no cluster-lack signature showed up, apparently because the dominant lymphoma-associated repertoire masked the signature. The T cell clusters were defined in silico only, and their functional role remained to be validated experimentally. GLIPH suggested that primary autoimmune cytopenia patients lacked physiological T cell clusters: 50 to 55 clusters were exclusive to healthy donors versus around 18 exclusive to patients.

For each sample, TRB amplification used 200 to 250 ng of peripheral blood genomic DNA, equal to some 38,000 genome equivalents. Multiplex PCR with a touch-down protocol amplified TRB rearrangements, with the TRB-A and TRB-B primer pools combined in a single tube. Illumina adapters and sample indices were attached to the amplicons through two consecutive PCR reactions using Phusion HS II polymerase. Amplicons were gel-purified with the NucleoSpin Gel and PCR Clean-up kit, then quantified by Qubit and quality-checked on an Agilent 2100 Bioanalyzer. Sequencing of the libraries was performed on an Illumina MiSeq with 600-cycle, single-indexed, paired-end runs. Concerning the study's data processing: Alignment and assembly of TRB reads were performed with MiXCR version 2.1.12 and the default MiXCR reference library. Each unique CDR3 nucleotide sequence defined a clone, and only productive sequences with at least two reads were analysed. Repertoire diversity was assessed with alpha-parameterized diversity profiles (alpha 0 to 5), including the Shannon (alpha 1) and Simpson (alpha 2) indices, which were computed with an R script. The tcR package was used to compute combinatorial TRB VJ usage, which was then compared between cohorts by principal component analysis with ade4. GLIPH was used to cluster TCRbeta CDR3s in pairs of cohorts matched for age and read depth, and a Wilcoxon test was used to compare cluster frequencies. Each CDR3 protein sequence appears as one entry after TCRdb reprocessed the reads, and no DNA is included. These V and J calls are TCRdb output, not the study's own analysis. The table kept for this sample lists around 10,000 distinct CDR3 sequences. In total, the top ten clones hold around 4.1% of the sample.

A word on this clonotype: No cognate antigen has been identified for it.

CDR1 and CDR2 were assigned from the germline V gene as MRHNA and SNTAGT. The CDR3 runs 14 residues from the cysteine to the phenylalanine. The entry carries no DNA sequence. The sequence was obtained from a human donor with an autoimmune cytopenia or autoimmune hepatitis (not recorded which). Here the chain combines TRBV6-4 and TRBJ2-1. The material sequenced was peripheral blood. The CDR3 sequence is CASSRIGAHNEQFF.